The next 25 T cell receptor beta chains were all read from a single sample in a study of cytomegalovirus exposure and HLA in healthy donors. The PCR used 60 Vbeta and 13 Jbeta primers. Sequencing was performed with immunoSEQ multiplex PCR; in TCRdb, only in-frame clones are kept and a portion is missing. Among around 63,000 clones, roughly 84% were seen once, and the ten largest hold just under 3%. Sequencing used PBMCs. The receptors shown here come from a woman aged 25 to 45 in good health and CMV-seronegative.

This chain uses TRBV27 with TRBJ2-1; TRBD2 matches at 9 bases. Trimming removed 7 bases from V and 7 bases from J; junction bases left unmatched: 11. Germline CDR1 is MNHEY and CDR2 is SMNVEV (reference sequence). The CDR3 loop spans 15 amino acids. As DNA, the CDR3 is TGTGCCAGCACTCCTCTTAGCGGGGGCGGGAATGAGCAGTTCTTC. Amino acid sequence: CASTPLSGGGNEQFF.

This chain joins TRBV5-4 and TRBJ2-7; maybe TRBD2 (5 bases). The germline CDR1 and CDR2 sequences are SGHNT and YYREEE (reference sequence). V gave up 4 bases and J gave up 2 bases, with 10 bases separating them. CDR3 length: 13 amino acids. CDR3 protein: CASSGEITYEQYF. The DNA of the CDR3 is TGTGCCAGCAGCGGGGAGATCACCTACGAGCAGTACTTC.

V usage is TRBV14 and J usage is TRBJ1-5; 10 bases match TRBD1. Germline CDR1 and CDR2: SGHDN and FVKESK. The CDR3 covers 17 residues. Trimming took 5 bases from V and 0 from J; bases not matched to a gene: 7. CDR3 in DNA: TGTGCCAGCAGCTTAGACAGGGGGCGAAATAGCAATCAGCCCCAGCATTTT. Translated: CASSLDRGRNSNQPQHF.

The CDR3 nucleotides are TGTGCCAGCAGCTTCACCGGGACTAGCGGGTCCTACGAGCAGTACTTC. This codes for CASSFTGTSGSYEQYF. V gene TRBV7-2 combines with J gene TRBJ2-7; 12 nucleotides line up with TRBD2. The V segment lost 3 bases and the J segment 1 base; nucleotides outside the gene matches: 4. The CDR3 sequence is 16 residues long. Looked up from germline, CDR1 is SGHTA and CDR2 is FQGNSA.

This clone was counted between two and nine times. This chain connects TRBV29-1 to TRBJ1-1; TRBD1 might be the D (5 bases). The germline CDR1 and CDR2 sequences are SQVTM and ANQGSEA. The CDR3 runs 13 residues. V was cut by 5 bases and J by 6 bases, with 16 bases left in between. This chain's CDR3 is CSVLGKGGAEAFF. The CDR3 bases are TGCAGCGTTTTGGGGAAGGGAGGGGCTGAAGCTTTCTTT.

The J gene is TRBJ1-2, the V gene TRBV29-1, with D perhaps TRBD1 (5 bases). This CDR3 region has 14 residues. CDR1 and CDR2 from the germline V gene are SQVTM and ANQGSEA. Deletions cut 4 bases from V and 2 bases from J, with 14 bases between. CDR3 bases: TGCAGCGTTGTTCTCGGGGGATTGAACTATGGCTACACCTTC. Translating gives CSVVLGGLNYGYTF.

This rearrangement joins TRBV6-1 to TRBJ1-3, with TRBD1 matching 12 bases. J gave up 4 bases and V 4 bases, and 5 bases lay outside the gene matches. Germline CDR1 MNHNS, CDR2 SASEGT. The CDR3 is made up of 16 amino acids. CDR3 sequence (DNA): TGTGCCAGCAGTGCCCGGGACAGGGGGCAAGGAAACACCATATATTTT. Translating it yields CASSARDRGQGNTIYF.

The chain combines TRBV4-3 with TRBJ2-1, with D perhaps matching TRBD2 (6 bases). This CDR3 is built from 17 residues. Germline CDR1 is LGHNA and CDR2 is YSLEER. The V and J ends lost 0 bases and 5 bases respectively, with 17 bases between them. The CDR3 region is CASSQDGRASANNEQFF. DNA for the CDR3: TGCGCCAGCAGCCAAGATGGCCGGGCTAGCGCGAACAATGAGCAGTTCTTC.

For the CDR3, the DNA is TGTGCCAGCAGCTGGGGGGATTCACCCCTCCACTTT. Translation: CASSWGDSPLHF. The genes are TRBV5-6 and TRBJ1-6; a weak D match, TRBD1 (5 bases). V was clipped by 3 bases and J by 8 bases, with 6 bases between them. Germline loops: CDR1 SGHDT, CDR2 YYEEEE. This CDR3 comprises 12 residues.

This chain uses TRBV5-1 with TRBJ1-1, with TRBD1 identical over 7 bases. The CDR3 contains 15 residues. CDR1 and CDR2 (germline): SGHRS, YFSETQ. V was pared by 3 bases and J by 1 base, with 6 bases of the junction left unmatched. CDR3 loop: CASSSSGTANTEAFF. Here the CDR3 DNA reads TGCGCCAGCAGCTCCTCCGGGACAGCGAACACTGAAGCTTTCTTT.

The chain joins TRBV6-5 to TRBJ2-3, with 8 bases that match TRBD1. There are 15 residues in the CDR3. CDR1 and CDR2 (germline): MNHEY, SVGAGI. Unmatched junction bases numbered 10, after V lost 5 bases and J lost 6 bases. The DNA of the CDR3 is TGTGCCAGCAGTCCTTTGGACAGGGTGTCCGATACGCAGTATTTT. It yields the protein CASSPLDRVSDTQYF.

V and J are TRBV20-1 and TRBJ1-1, with D possibly being TRBD1 (5 bases). The CDR3 covers 11 residues. The germline V and J ends were trimmed by 5 bases and 1 base, with 5 bases remaining between them. The germline V gene encodes CDR1 DFQATT and CDR2 SNEGSKA (reference sequence). CDR3 loop: CSADRNTEAFF. CDR3 DNA: TGCAGTGCTGACAGGAACACTGAAGCTTTCTTT.

The genes are TRBV5-1 and TRBJ2-1, with D possibly matching TRBD2 (6 bases). V lost 2 bases, J lost 6 bases, and 12 bases lay in between. The CDR3 covers 14 residues. In germline, CDR1 is SGHRS, CDR2 YFSETQ. This CDR3 is CASSFRLGGNEQFF. CDR3 DNA sequence: TGCGCCAGCAGCTTCCGACTAGGAGGCAATGAGCAGTTCTTC.

V gene TRBV5-1 combines with J gene TRBJ2-7; 8 bases are shared with TRBD1. Per the germline V gene, CDR1 is SGHRS and CDR2 is YFSETQ. The V and J ends lost 3 bases and 7 bases, in that order; junction bases with no gene match: 12. The CDR3 totals 15 residues. The CDR3 sequence: CASSWDGRGRGEQYF. The CDR3 bases are TGCGCCAGCAGCTGGGATGGCAGGGGGCGAGGGGAGCAGTACTTC. The full variable domain, in which reference TRBV5-1 and TRBJ2-7 provide the parts outside the CDR3, is KAGVTQTPRYLIKTRGQQVTLSCSPISGHRSVSWYQQTPGQGLQFLFEYFSETQRNKGNFPGRFSGRQFSNSRSEMNVSTLELGDSALYLCASSWDGRGRGEQYFGPGTRLTVT.

J is TRBJ2-3 and V is TRBV7-2; no clear D gene. Germline loops: CDR1 SGHTA, CDR2 FQGNSA. Trimming took 5 bases from V and 2 from J, leaving 8 bases between them. CDR3 length: 13 amino acids. The DNA of the CDR3 is TGTGCCAGCAGCCTTACTATCACAGATACGCAGTATTTT. Protein sequence: CASSLTITDTQYF.

Only one count was recorded for this clone. The genes are TRBV18 and TRBJ1-2; 7 positions match TRBD1. Unmatched junction bases numbered 16, after V lost 4 bases and J lost 8 bases. Looked up from germline, CDR1 is KGHSH and CDR2 is LQKENI. This CDR3 spans 16 amino acids. Here the CDR3 reads CASSRFDRDLLGGYTF. CDR3 in DNA: TGTGCCAGCTCACGGTTCGACAGGGACTTATTGGGAGGCTACACCTTC.

The chain links TRBV19 to TRBJ2-2; the D is unclear. The V gene lost 10 bases and the J gene lost 5 bases, with 17 bases spanning the gap. The germline V gene has CDR1 LNHDA and CDR2 SQIVND (reference sequence). The CDR3 runs 14 residues. CDR3 DNA sequence: TGTGCCACGTCCCGGGTACTTCCAACCGGGGAGCTGTTTTTT. Protein product: CATSRVLPTGELFF.

The chain has TRBV29-1 and TRBJ1-4; perhaps TRBD1 as D (5 bases). CDR3 length equals 14 residues. V was trimmed by 6 bases and J by 4 bases, leaving 15 bases between them. Germline CDR1 SQVTM, CDR2 ANQGSEA. In nucleotides, the CDR3 is TGCAGCGTCTATGACGGGGGAAGTAATGAAAAACTGTTTTTT. This gives the protein CSVYDGGSNEKLFF. Variable domain in full (rest from reference TRBV29-1 and TRBJ1-4): SAVISQKPSRDICQRGTSLTIQCQVDSQVTMMFWYRQQPGQSLTLIATANQGSEATYESGFVIDKFPISRPNLTFSTLTVSNMSPEDSSIYLCSVYDGGSNEKLFFGSGTQLSVL.

V gene TRBV5-6 combines with J gene TRBJ2-3; 8 nucleotides line up with TRBD1. Losses at the gene ends were 4 bases for V and 3 bases for J; bases not matched to a gene: 7. Germline loops: CDR1 SGHDT, CDR2 YYEEEE. The CDR3 sequence is 15 residues long. The CDR3 loop is CASSLFQGATDTQYF. The CDR3, as DNA: TGTGCCAGCAGCCTGTTCCAGGGGGCAACAGATACGCAGTATTTT.

This clone was observed a handful of times. The genes are TRBV9 and TRBJ2-2, with D tentatively TRBD2 (6 bases). V was trimmed by 0 bases and J by 4 bases, leaving 16 bases between them. CDR1 SGDLS and CDR2 YYNGEE come from the germline V gene. This CDR3 region has 17 residues. The CDR3 sequence is CASSVGPRGLTTGELFF. The CDR3, as DNA: TGTGCCAGCAGCGTAGGGCCCCGGGGACTGACCACCGGGGAGCTGTTTTTT.

The chain carries TRBV6-1 and TRBJ2-3; a possible D gene is TRBD1 (5 bases). The germline V gene encodes CDR1 MNHNS and CDR2 SASEGT. The CDR3 has 15 residues. Between the trimmed V and J ends, which lost 1 base and 2 bases, there was a span of 10 bases. The CDR3: CASSEGRGLTDTQYF. CDR3 DNA: TGTGCCAGCAGTGAAGGAAGGGGCCTCACAGATACGCAGTATTTT.

The chain recombines TRBV5-4 with TRBJ2-5, with TRBD1 identical over 8 bases. Germline CDR1 is SGHNT and CDR2 is YYREEE (reference sequence). Losses at the gene ends were 0 bases for V and 4 bases for J; bases not matched to a gene: 5. The CDR3 sequence is 15 residues long. The CDR3 DNA follows: TGTGCCAGCAGCTTGGTTCAGGGGGCAGGAGAGACCCAGTACTTC. Translated, it gives CASSLVQGAGETQYF.

This clone was observed a single time. The chain couples TRBV11-2 to TRBJ2-7, with D hard to call. CDR1 and CDR2 (germline): SGHAT, FQNNGV. Trimming took 2 bases from V and 2 from J, leaving 7 bases between them. The CDR3 has 13 amino acids. The CDR3 bases are TGTGCCAGCAGCTTACAGGTCGCCTACGAGCAGTACGTC. Translation: CASSLQVAYEQYV.

The V gene is TRBV5-6, the J gene TRBJ1-3; D might be TRBD1 (6 bases). The V and J ends lost 5 bases and 0 bases respectively, with 12 bases between them. The CDR3 sequence is 15 residues long. CDR1 SGHDT and CDR2 YYEEEE come from the germline V gene. The CDR3 protein is CASRRGPASGNTIYF. CDR3 sequence (DNA): TGTGCCAGCAGGCGGGGGCCCGCCTCTGGAAACACCATATATTTT.

This chain uses TRBV2 with TRBJ2-1, with D maybe TRBD1 (6 bases). The V and J ends lost 6 bases and 3 bases respectively, with 9 bases between them. The CDR3 runs 13 residues. The V gene's germline CDR1 is SNHLY and CDR2 FYNNEI. As DNA, the CDR3 is TGTGCCAGCAGACCGACAGGCTACAATGAGCAGTTCTTC. Translation gives CASRPTGYNEQFF.